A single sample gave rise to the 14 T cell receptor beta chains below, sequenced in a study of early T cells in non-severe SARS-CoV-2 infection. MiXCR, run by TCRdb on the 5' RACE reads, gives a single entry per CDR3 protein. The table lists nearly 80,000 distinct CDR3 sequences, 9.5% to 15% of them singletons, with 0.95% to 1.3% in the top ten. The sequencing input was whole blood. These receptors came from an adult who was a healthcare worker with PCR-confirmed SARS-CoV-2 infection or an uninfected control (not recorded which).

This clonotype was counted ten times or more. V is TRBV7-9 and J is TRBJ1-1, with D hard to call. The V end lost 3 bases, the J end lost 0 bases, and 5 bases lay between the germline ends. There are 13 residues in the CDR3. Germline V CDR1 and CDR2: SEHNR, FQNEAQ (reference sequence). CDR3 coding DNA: TGTGCCAGCAGCTTCCAAGTGAACACTGAAGCTTTCTTT. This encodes CASSFQVNTEAFF.

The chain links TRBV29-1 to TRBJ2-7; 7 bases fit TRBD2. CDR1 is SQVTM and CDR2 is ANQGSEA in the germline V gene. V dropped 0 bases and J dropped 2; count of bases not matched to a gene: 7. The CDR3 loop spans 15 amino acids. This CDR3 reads CSVEDRAGRPYEQYF. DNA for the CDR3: TGCAGCGTTGAAGATCGAGCGGGACGTCCCTACGAGCAGTACTTC.

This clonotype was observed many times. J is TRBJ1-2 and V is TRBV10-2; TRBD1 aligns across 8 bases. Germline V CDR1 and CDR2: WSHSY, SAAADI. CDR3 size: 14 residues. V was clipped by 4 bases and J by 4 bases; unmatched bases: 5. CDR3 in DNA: TGCGCCAGCAGTGCCTTGGACAGGGCCTATGGCTACACCTTC. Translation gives CASSALDRAYGYTF.

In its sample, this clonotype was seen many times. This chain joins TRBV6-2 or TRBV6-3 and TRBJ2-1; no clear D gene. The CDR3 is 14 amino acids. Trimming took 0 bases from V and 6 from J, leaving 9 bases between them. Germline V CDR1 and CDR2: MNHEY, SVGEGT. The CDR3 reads CASSYSTDVNEQFF. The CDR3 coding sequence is TGTGCCAGCAGTTACTCGACCGACGTCAATGAGCAGTTCTTC.

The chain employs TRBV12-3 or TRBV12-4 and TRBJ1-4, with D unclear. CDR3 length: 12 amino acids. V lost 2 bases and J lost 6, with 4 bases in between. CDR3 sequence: CASSLIDEKLFF. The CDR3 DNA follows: TGTGCCAGCAGTTTAATCGATGAAAAACTGTTTTTT.

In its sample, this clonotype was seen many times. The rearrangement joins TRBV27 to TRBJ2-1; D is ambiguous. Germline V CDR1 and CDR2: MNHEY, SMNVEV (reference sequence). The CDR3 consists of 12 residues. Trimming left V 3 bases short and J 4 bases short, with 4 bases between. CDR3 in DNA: TGTGCCAGCAGTTTTGGGTACAATGAGCAGTTCTTC. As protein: CASSFGYNEQFF.

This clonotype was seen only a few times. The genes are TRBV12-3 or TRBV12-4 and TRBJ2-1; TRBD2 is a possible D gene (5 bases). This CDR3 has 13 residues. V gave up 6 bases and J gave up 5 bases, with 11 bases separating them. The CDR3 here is CASSLTTHNEQFF. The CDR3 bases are TGTGCCAGCAGCCTGACTACCCACAATGAGCAGTTCTTC.

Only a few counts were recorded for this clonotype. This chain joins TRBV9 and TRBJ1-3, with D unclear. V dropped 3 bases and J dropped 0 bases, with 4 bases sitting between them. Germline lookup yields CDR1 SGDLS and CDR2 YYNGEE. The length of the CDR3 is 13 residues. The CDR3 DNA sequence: TGTGCCAGCAGCGAATTCTCTGGAAACACCATATATTTT. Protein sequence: CASSEFSGNTIYF.

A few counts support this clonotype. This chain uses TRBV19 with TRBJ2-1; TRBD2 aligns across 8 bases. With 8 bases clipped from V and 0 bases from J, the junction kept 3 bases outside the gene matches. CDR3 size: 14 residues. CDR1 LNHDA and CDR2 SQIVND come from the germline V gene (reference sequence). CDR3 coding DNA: TGTGCCAGTGAAAGCGGGAGCTCCTACAATGAGCAGTTCTTC. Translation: CASESGSSYNEQFF.

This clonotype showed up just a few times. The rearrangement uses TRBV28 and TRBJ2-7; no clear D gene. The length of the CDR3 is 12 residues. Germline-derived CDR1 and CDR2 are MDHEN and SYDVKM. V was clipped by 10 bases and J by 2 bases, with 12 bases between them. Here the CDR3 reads CATTHLTYEQYF. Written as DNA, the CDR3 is TGTGCCACCACCCACCTCACCTACGAGCAGTACTTC. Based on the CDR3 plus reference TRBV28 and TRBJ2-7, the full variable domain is DVKVTQSSRYLVKRTGEKVFLECVQDMDHENMFWYRQDPGLGLRLIYFSYDVKMKEKGDIPEGYSVSREKKERFSLILESASTNQTSMYLCATTHLTYEQYFGPGTRLTVT.

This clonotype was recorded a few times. The CDR3 DNA reads as TGTGCCAGCAGCTTCGGCAGGGACGGTACGCAGTATTTT. Its translation is CASSFGRDGTQYF. The rearrangement joins TRBV7-6 to TRBJ2-3, with D perhaps assigned TRBD1 or TRBD2 (5 bases each). V was shortened by 3 bases and J by 8 bases, with 12 bases between the two germline ends. Germline-derived CDR1 and CDR2 are SGHVS and FNYEAQ. The CDR3 covers 13 residues.

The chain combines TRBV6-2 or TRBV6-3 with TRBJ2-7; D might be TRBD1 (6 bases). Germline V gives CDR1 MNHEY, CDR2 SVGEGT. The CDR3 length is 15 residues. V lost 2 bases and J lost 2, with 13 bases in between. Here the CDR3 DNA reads TGTGCCAGCAGTTACCCATACAGGGCTACCTACGAGCAGTACTTC. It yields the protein CASSYPYRATYEQYF.

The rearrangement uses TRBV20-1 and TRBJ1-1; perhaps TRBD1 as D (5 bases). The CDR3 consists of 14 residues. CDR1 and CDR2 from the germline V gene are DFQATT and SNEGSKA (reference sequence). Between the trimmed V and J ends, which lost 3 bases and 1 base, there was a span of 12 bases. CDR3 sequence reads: CSARATATNTEAFF. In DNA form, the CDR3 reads TGCAGTGCTAGGGCGACAGCGACGAACACTGAAGCTTTCTTT.

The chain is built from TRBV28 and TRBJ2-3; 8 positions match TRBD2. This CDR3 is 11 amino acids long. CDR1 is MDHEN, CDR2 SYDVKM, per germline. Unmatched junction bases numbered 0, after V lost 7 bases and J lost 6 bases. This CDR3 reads CASTSGDTQYF. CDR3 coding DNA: TGTGCCAGCACTAGCGGGGATACGCAGTATTTT.